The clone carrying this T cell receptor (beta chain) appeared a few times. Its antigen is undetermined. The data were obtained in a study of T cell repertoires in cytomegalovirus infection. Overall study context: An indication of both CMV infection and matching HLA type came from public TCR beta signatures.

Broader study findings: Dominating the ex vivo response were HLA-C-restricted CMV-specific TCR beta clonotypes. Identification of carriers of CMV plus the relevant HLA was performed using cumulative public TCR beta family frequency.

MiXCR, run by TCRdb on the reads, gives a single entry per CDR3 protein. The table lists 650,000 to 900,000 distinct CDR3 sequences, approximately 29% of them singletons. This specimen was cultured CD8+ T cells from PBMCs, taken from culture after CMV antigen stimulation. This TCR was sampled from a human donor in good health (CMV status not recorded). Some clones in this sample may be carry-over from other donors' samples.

CDR3 amino acids: CASSLVYDIHGTDTQYF. CDR3 bases: TGTGCCAGCAGCTTAGTTTATGACATCCATGGCACAGATACGCAGTATTTT. The chain is built from TRBV7-6 and TRBJ2-3; D gene unclear. This CDR3 has 17 amino acids. Germline V gives CDR1 SGHVS, CDR2 FNYEAQ. V shed 1 base and J shed 1 base, with 15 bases lying between them. Full variable domain (rest looked up from reference TRBV7-6 and TRBJ2-3): GAGVSQSPRYKVTKRGQDVALRCDPISGHVSLYWYRQALGQGPEFLTYFNYEAQQDKSGLPNDRFSAERPEGSISTLTIQRTEQRDSAMYRCASSLVYDIHGTDTQYFGPGTRLTVL.